Below, one T cell receptor (beta chain) is given with its context. No antigen is known for it. The data were taken from a study of CXCR3-negative and CXCR3-positive naive CD8 T cells. Findings and caveats of the study: Surface CD5 matched across naive subsets, and TRB CDR3 properties served to infer TCR strength. PBMCs showed partially decreased CXCR3 expression after cryopreservation, and most assays used fresh PBMCs. More hydrophobic TRB CDR3s were found in CXCR3-positive naive cells than in CXCR3-negative naive cells.

Each CD8+ T cell subset was sorted in triplicate, over 250,000 cells each. The TRB cDNA libraries were prepared by 5' RACE with UMI labels. No DNA is given; TCRdb re-called the 5' RACE reads and lists each CDR3 protein once. This table holds around 50,000 distinct CDR3 sequences. Germline V lookup: CDR1 MDHEN, CDR2 SYDVKM. The CDR3 is 13 amino acids. Specimen: naive CXCR3- CD8+ T cells from blood. Subset meaning: CD45RO-CCR7+CD27+CD95- naive CD8+ T cells lacking CXCR3 (TNR3-). The V call is TRBV28, the J call TRBJ2-4. This sequence originates from a human donor in good health. Some clones in this sample may be carry-over from other donors' samples. The CDR3 sequence: CASSLLQQDIQYF.